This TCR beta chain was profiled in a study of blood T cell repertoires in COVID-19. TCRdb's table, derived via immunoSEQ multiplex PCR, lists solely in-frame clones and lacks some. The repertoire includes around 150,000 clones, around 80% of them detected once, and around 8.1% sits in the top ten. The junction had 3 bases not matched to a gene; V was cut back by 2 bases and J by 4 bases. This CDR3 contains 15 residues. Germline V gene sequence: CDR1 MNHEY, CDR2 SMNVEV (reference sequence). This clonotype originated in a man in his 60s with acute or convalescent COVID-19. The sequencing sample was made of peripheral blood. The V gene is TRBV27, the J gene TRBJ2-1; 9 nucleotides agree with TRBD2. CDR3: CASSLGAGGYNEQFF. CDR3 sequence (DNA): TGTGCCAGCAGTTTAGGAGCGGGGGGATACAATGAGCAGTTCTTC.